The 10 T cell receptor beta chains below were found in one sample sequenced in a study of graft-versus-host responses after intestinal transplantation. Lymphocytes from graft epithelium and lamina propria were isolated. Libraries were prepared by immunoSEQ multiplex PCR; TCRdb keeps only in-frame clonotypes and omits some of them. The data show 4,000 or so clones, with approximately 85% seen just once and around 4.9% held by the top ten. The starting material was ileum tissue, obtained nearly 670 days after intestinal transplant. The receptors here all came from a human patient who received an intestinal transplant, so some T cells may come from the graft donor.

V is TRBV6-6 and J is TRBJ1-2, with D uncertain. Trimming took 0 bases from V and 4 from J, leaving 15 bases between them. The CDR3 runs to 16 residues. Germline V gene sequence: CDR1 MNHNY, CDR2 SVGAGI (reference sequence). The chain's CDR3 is CASSYSELAWAYGYTF. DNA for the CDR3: TGTGCCAGCAGTTACTCAGAGCTGGCCTGGGCCTATGGCTACACCTTC.

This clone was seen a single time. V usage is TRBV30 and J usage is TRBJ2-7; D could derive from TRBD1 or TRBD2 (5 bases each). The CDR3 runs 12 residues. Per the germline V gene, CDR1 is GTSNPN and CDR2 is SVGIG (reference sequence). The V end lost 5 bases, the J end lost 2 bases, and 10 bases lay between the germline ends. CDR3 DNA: TGTGCCTGGGGGACGGGAACCTACGAGCAGTACTTC. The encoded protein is CAWGTGTYEQYF.

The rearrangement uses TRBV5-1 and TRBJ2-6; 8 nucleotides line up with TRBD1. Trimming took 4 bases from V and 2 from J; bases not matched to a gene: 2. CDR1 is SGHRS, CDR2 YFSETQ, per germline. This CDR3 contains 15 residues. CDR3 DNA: TGCGCCAGCAGCCCGGGACAGGCTGGGGCCAACGTCCTGACTTTC. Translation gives CASSPGQAGANVLTF.

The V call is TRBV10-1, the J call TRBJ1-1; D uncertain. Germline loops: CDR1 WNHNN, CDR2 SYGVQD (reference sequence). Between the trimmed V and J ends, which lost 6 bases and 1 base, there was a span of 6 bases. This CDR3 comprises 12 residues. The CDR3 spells CASRDGNTEAFF. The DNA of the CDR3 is TGCGCCAGCAGAGACGGGAACACTGAAGCTTTCTTT.

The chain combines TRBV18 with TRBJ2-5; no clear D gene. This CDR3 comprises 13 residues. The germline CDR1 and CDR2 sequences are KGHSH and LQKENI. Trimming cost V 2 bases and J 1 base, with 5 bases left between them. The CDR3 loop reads CASSPAPQETQYF. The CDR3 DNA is TGTGCCAGCTCACCAGCACCCCAAGAGACCCAGTACTTC.

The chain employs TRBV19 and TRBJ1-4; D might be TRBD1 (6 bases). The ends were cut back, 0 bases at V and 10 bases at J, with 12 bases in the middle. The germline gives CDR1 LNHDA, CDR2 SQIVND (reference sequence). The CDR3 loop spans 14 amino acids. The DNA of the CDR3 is TGTGCCAGTAGTATAGACTACAGGGAGGTAAAACTGTTTTTT. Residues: CASSIDYREVKLFF.

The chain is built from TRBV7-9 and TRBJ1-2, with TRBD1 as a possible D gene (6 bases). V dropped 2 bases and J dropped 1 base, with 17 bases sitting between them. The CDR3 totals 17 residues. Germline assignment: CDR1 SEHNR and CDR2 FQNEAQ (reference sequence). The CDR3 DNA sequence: TGTGCCAGCAGCTTATGGGTCGGCAGGGGTGATAACTATGGCTACACCTTC. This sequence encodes CASSLWVGRGDNYGYTF. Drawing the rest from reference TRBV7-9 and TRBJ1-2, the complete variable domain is DTGVSQNPRHKITKRGQNVTFRCDPISEHNRLYWYRQTLGQGPEFLTYFQNEAQLEKSRLLSDRFSAERPKGSFSTLEIQRTEQGDSAMYLCASSLWVGRGDNYGYTFGSGTRLTVV.

Here the CDR3 DNA reads TGTGCCAGCTCCAACGACAGGAGTAACTATGGCTACACCTTC. Protein sequence: CASSNDRSNYGYTF. V gene TRBV18 combines with J gene TRBJ1-2, with D possibly matching TRBD1 (6 bases). Per the germline V gene, CDR1 is KGHSH and CDR2 is LQKENI. The CDR3 is made up of 14 amino acids. The V and J ends lost 6 bases and 1 base respectively, with 12 bases between them.

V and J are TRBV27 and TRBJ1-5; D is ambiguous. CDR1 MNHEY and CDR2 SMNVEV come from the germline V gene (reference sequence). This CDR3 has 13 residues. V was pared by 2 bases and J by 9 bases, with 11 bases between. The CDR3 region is CASSLRQFLPQHF. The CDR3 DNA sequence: TGTGCCAGCAGTTTACGGCAGTTTTTGCCCCAGCATTTT.

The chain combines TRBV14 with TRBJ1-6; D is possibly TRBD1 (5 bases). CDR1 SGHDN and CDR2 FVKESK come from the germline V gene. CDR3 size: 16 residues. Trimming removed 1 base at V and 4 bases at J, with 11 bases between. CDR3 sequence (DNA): TGTGCCAGCAGCCAAGTTGGGACCGGTTATAATTCACCCCTCCACTTT. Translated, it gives CASSQVGTGYNSPLHF. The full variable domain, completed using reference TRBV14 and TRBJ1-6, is EAGVTQFPSHSVIEKGQTVTLRCDPISGHDNLYWYRRVMGKEIKFLLHFVKESKQDESGMPNNRFLAERTGGTYSTLKVQPAELEDSGVYFCASSQVGTGYNSPLHFGNGTRLTVT.